These 30 T cell receptor beta chains were sequenced from one sample in a study of breast tumors, draining lymph nodes, adjacent tissues. TCRdb re-called the multiplex PCR reads through MiXCR, storing one row per CDR3 protein. This sample has about 17,000 distinct CDR3 sequences, with about two thirds found just once. Sequences were obtained from tumor-adjacent breast tissue. All receptors derive from a female donor with breast cancer. Some clones in this sample may be carry-over from other donors' samples.

Details on this clonotype: The germline gene is not matched at one end of the junction; a read error may be the cause. The rearrangement joins TRBV7-9 to TRBJ2-3; D perhaps matches TRBD2 (5 bases). Germline-derived CDR1 and CDR2 are SEHNR and FQNEAQ (reference sequence). The length of the CDR3 is 17 residues. Written as DNA, the CDR3 is TGCGCCAGCAGCCAAGATTCAAGCGGCCTTGGTACAGATACGCAGTATTTT. Translating gives CASSQDSSGLGTDTQYF.

The rearrangement uses TRBV5-1 and TRBJ2-7, with D possibly matching TRBD1 (6 bases). Trimming took 2 bases from V and 2 from J, leaving 11 bases between them. Germline V lookup: CDR1 SGHRS, CDR2 YFSETQ. This CDR3 has 14 residues. CDR3 residues: CASSFLDSAYEQYF. The CDR3 DNA reads TGCGCCAGCAGCTTTCTGGACAGTGCCTACGAGCAGTACTTC.

As regards this clonotype: The junction departs from germline at one end; a sequencing error may be responsible. V gene TRBV15 combines with J gene TRBJ1-5, with 8 bases aligning to TRBD1. Looked up from germline, CDR1 is LNHNV and CDR2 is YYDKDF (reference sequence). CDR3 length: 15 residues. Here the CDR3 DNA reads TGTGCCAGCAGCCGGGGACAGGACAGCACTCAGCCCCAGCATTTT. Translated: CASSRGQDSTQPQHF.

The chain employs TRBV24-1 and TRBJ1-2; D remains unclear. The germline gives CDR1 KGHDR, CDR2 SFDVKD. There are 14 residues in the CDR3. The ends were cut back, 3 bases at V and 7 bases at J, with 14 bases in the middle. Here the CDR3 reads CATSDHTRVGGYTF. CDR3 bases: TGTGCCACCAGTGATCATACTAGGGTAGGTGGCTACACCTTC.

At least ten counts were recorded for this clonotype. The chain couples TRBV19 to TRBJ1-1, with 10 positions matching TRBD1. The CDR3 loop spans 13 amino acids. CDR1 LNHDA and CDR2 SQIVND come from the germline V gene (reference sequence). V lost 5 bases and J lost 6; bases outside the gene matches: 3. The chain's CDR3 is CASSLGTGAEAFF. Here the CDR3 DNA reads TGTGCCAGTAGTTTAGGGACAGGGGCTGAAGCTTTCTTT.

This clonotype is medium-sized within its sample. The chain links TRBV10-3 to TRBJ1-2, with D maybe TRBD1 (6 bases). V dropped 2 bases and J dropped 2 bases, with 12 bases sitting between them. This CDR3 comprises 15 residues. Germline-derived CDR1 and CDR2 are ENHRY and SYGVKD. CDR3 DNA sequence: TGTGCCATCAGTGAGGGACAGTCGGAAAACTATGGCTACACCTTC. This encodes CAISEGQSENYGYTF.

The rearrangement links TRBV2 to TRBJ1-6; D is perhaps TRBD1 (5 bases). Germline loops: CDR1 SNHLY, CDR2 FYNNEI. The CDR3 covers 15 residues. Trimming cost V 10 bases and J 13 bases, with 26 bases left between them. The CDR3 DNA reads TGTGCCACTACAACATGGGGGGGGAGTCGTCCTCCCCTCCACTTT. Residues: CATTTWGGSRPPLHF.

This clonotype is a singleton in its sample. This sequence joins TRBV20-1 and TRBJ2-2; TRBD2 might be the D (7 bases). Germline V gives CDR1 DFQATT, CDR2 SNEGSKA (reference sequence). The CDR3 covers 14 residues. V lost 0 bases and J 7 bases, leaving 12 bases between the germline ends. The CDR3 loop reads CSARDGGAIGELFF. CDR3 DNA sequence: TGCAGTGCTAGAGATGGGGGGGCTATCGGGGAGCTGTTTTTT.

In this sample, this clonotype is medium-sized. This chain links TRBV20-1 with TRBJ1-2, with D unresolved. Per germline, CDR1 DFQATT and CDR2 SNEGSKA (reference sequence). V lost 0 bases and J lost 3, with 5 bases in between. CDR3 length: 12 amino acids. In DNA form, the CDR3 reads TGCAGTGCTAGAGAAGGTTACTATGGCTACACCTTC. Amino acids: CSAREGYYGYTF.

This clonotype ranks as medium-sized. The rearrangement uses TRBV12-3 or TRBV12-4 and TRBJ2-5; D call uncertain. Trimming shortened V by 3 bases and J by 4 bases, and 9 bases separated the two germline ends. This CDR3 comprises 13 residues. This CDR3 reads CASSFPEGETQYF. The DNA for the CDR3 is TGTGCCAGCAGTTTCCCGGAAGGAGAGACCCAGTACTTC.

This chain joins TRBV20-1 and TRBJ2-1; maybe TRBD1 (6 bases). There are 16 residues in the CDR3. Deletions cut 0 bases from V and 4 bases from J, with 16 bases between. Germline CDR1 is DFQATT and CDR2 is SNEGSKA (reference sequence). CDR3 loop: CSARDTQGPEYNEQFF. The CDR3 DNA is TGCAGTGCTAGAGATACACAGGGCCCTGAATACAATGAGCAGTTCTTC.

J is TRBJ1-3 and V is TRBV29-1, with no clear D. This CDR3 is built from 12 residues. CDR1 is SQVTM, CDR2 ANQGSEA, per germline. The V and J ends lost 3 bases and 4 bases respectively, with 7 bases between them. CDR3 amino acids: CSVDGSGNTIYF. The CDR3 DNA sequence: TGCAGCGTTGATGGATCAGGAAACACCATATATTTT.

This clonotype was seen at least ten times. The J gene is TRBJ2-1, the V gene TRBV6-6; 9 nucleotides align to TRBD1. There are 14 residues in the CDR3. Trimming took 2 bases from V and 6 from J; bases not matched to a gene: 2. From germline, CDR1 is MNHNY and CDR2 SVGAGI (reference sequence). CDR3 bases: TGTGCCAGCAGTTACCGGGACAGGGTCAATGAGCAGTTCTTC. The encoded protein is CASSYRDRVNEQFF.

At least ten counts were recorded for this clonotype. The chain uses TRBV7-9 and TRBJ2-2, with D perhaps being TRBD1 or TRBD2 (5 bases each). The CDR3 runs to 13 residues. Germline V gives CDR1 SEHNR, CDR2 FQNEAQ (reference sequence). V was trimmed by 5 bases and J by 5 bases, leaving 9 bases between them. Here the CDR3 reads CASSDGATGELFF. The DNA of the CDR3 is TGTGCCAGCAGCGACGGGGCAACCGGGGAGCTGTTTTTT.

This clonotype occurred once. This sequence joins TRBV9 and TRBJ2-7; D may correspond to TRBD1 or TRBD2 (5 bases each). CDR1 is SGDLS, CDR2 YYNGEE, per germline. CDR3 length: 14 residues. Between the trimmed V and J ends, which lost 3 bases and 4 bases, there was a span of 14 bases. Here the CDR3 DNA reads TGTGCCAGCAGCGCGGGACCCCCCAAATACGAGCAGTACTTC. It codes for CASSAGPPKYEQYF. The variable domain in full, completed from reference TRBV9 and TRBJ2-7, reads DSGVTQTPKHLITATGQRVTLRCSPRSGDLSVYWYQQSLDQGLQFLIQYYNGEERAKGNILERFSAQQFPDLHSELNLSSLELGDSALYFCASSAGPPKYEQYFGPGTRLTVT.

V is TRBV10-2 and J is TRBJ2-3, with 11 bases lining up with TRBD2. The J segment lost 4 bases and the V segment lost 3 bases, leaving 9 bases of the junction unmatched. This CDR3 comprises 17 residues. The germline CDR1 and CDR2 sequences are WSHSY and SAAADI. For the CDR3, the DNA is TGCGCCAGCAGTGATAGGTCGACTAGCGGGGACGCAGATACGCAGTATTTT. Its protein is CASSDRSTSGDADTQYF.

This clonotype was observed once. This chain uses TRBV20-1 with TRBJ2-3, with unresolved D. Deletions cut 3 bases from V and 2 bases from J, with 9 bases between. Germline lookup yields CDR1 DFQATT and CDR2 SNEGSKA (reference sequence). This CDR3 comprises 13 residues. The CDR3 sequence: CSASASATDTQYF. The CDR3 nucleotides are TGCAGTGCTAGCGCCTCCGCCACAGATACGCAGTATTTT.

The CDR3 coding sequence is TGCAGTGCTAGAGATACAGGCTCAAACATTTATGGCTACACCTTC. Its translation is CSARDTGSNIYGYTF. The V call is TRBV20-1, the J call TRBJ1-2, with a weak D call TRBD1 (5 bases). Between the trimmed V and J ends, which lost 0 bases and 5 bases, there was a span of 16 bases. CDR3 length: 15 amino acids. Germline V gene data show CDR1 as DFQATT and CDR2 as SNEGSKA (reference sequence).

The gene calls are TRBV9 and TRBJ2-2; 7 nucleotides line up with TRBD1. This CDR3 is built from 14 residues. V trimming: 3 bases; J trimming: 3 bases; junction bases outside the gene matches: 2. From germline, CDR1 is SGDLS and CDR2 YYNGEE. The CDR3 DNA follows: TGTGCCAGCAGCGGTACAGGGGACACCGGGGAGCTGTTTTTT. Protein sequence: CASSGTGDTGELFF.

This clonotype was observed a single time. V and J are TRBV10-3 and TRBJ2-1; D is undetermined. Per the germline V gene, CDR1 is ENHRY and CDR2 is SYGVKD. The CDR3 totals 13 residues. Trimming pared 3 bases from V and 5 bases from J, leaving 8 bases between. The CDR3 loop reads CAISEPYNNEQFF. DNA of the CDR3: TGTGCCATCAGTGAACCGTACAACAATGAGCAGTTCTTC.

By sample fraction, this clonotype is medium-sized. The chain employs TRBV4-3 and TRBJ2-3, with 7 bases fitting TRBD1. In germline, CDR1 is LGHNA, CDR2 YSLEER. The V and J ends lost 5 bases and 2 bases, in that order; junction bases with no gene match: 4. The CDR3 totals 14 residues. In DNA form, the CDR3 reads TGCGCCAGCAGCGACAGGGCTTTCACAGATACGCAGTATTTT. Translating gives CASSDRAFTDTQYF.

This rearrangement joins TRBV10-3 to TRBJ1-6; no firm D call. The V end was cut by 6 bases, the J end by 7 bases, with 10 bases between. The CDR3 length is 13 residues. The germline CDR1 and CDR2 sequences are ENHRY and SYGVKD. CDR3 DNA: TGTGCCATCAGCCGTGGGGAGAATTCACCCCTCCACTTT. It encodes CAISRGENSPLHF.

Comments on this clonotype: In this CDR3 the conserved last residue, phenylalanine or tryptophan, is missing, so a read error is likely. J is TRBJ2-6 and V is TRBV15, with D maybe TRBD1 (5 bases). This CDR3 contains 16 residues. In germline, CDR1 is LNHNV, CDR2 YYDKDF (reference sequence). V was pared by 0 bases and J by 1 base, with 7 bases between. Here the CDR3 DNA reads TGTGCCACCAGCAGAGACTCAGGGTCTGGGGCCAACGTCCTGACTTCC. Translation gives CATSRDSGSGANVLTS.

The chain is built from TRBV15 and TRBJ2-3; D ambiguous. Germline CDR1 and CDR2: LNHNV and YYDKDF (reference sequence). Deletions cut 3 bases from V and 3 bases from J, with 7 bases between. The CDR3 is made up of 13 amino acids. The CDR3 loop is CATSREITDTQYF. The CDR3 coding sequence is TGTGCCACCAGCAGGGAAATTACAGATACGCAGTATTTT.

This clonotype has only one observation. This chain joins TRBV13 and TRBJ1-2, with 7 positions matching TRBD1. CDR1 is PRHDT and CDR2 is FYEKMQ in the germline V gene (reference sequence). The CDR3 loop spans 14 amino acids. The CDR3 region is CARPSGGGVAGYTF. CDR3 nucleotide sequence: TGTGCTAGGCCCTCCGGAGGGGGCGTCGCTGGCTACACCTTC.

The table lists this clonotype with many counts. A read error may be the cause here, since a much bigger clone is one base away. CDR3 sequence reads: CASSPDGPASYEQYF. The CDR3 nucleotides are TGTGCCAGCAGCCCAGATGGGCCGGCGAGCTACGAGCAGTACTTC. The chain carries TRBV5-8 and TRBJ2-7; D unresolved. Germline-derived CDR1 and CDR2 are SGHTS and YDEGEE. V shed 4 bases and J shed 3 bases, with 17 bases lying between them. This CDR3 spans 15 amino acids.

J is TRBJ1-3 and V is TRBV20-1, with D possibly being TRBD1 (5 bases). Germline CDR1 reads DFQATT; CDR2 reads SNEGSKA (reference sequence). The V and J ends lost 0 bases and 3 bases respectively, with 9 bases between them. CDR3 size: 14 residues. This CDR3 is CSAREVGGGNTIYF. CDR3 sequence (DNA): TGCAGTGCTAGAGAGGTTGGGGGTGGAAACACCATATATTTT.

The V and J genes are TRBV24-1 and TRBJ2-2, with D perhaps matching TRBD1 (6 bases). The CDR3 has 12 residues. Germline CDR1 and CDR2: KGHDR and SFDVKD. Trimming shortened V by 8 bases and J by 6 bases, and 9 bases separated the two germline ends. The CDR3 region is CATNTGPGELFF. The CDR3 DNA is TGTGCCACCAACACAGGGCCCGGGGAGCTGTTTTTT.

This clonotype has just a few counts. The chain carries TRBV4-3 and TRBJ2-7; TRBD1 is a possible D gene (6 bases). This CDR3 spans 15 amino acids. The germline V gene has CDR1 LGHNA and CDR2 YSLEER. V shed 1 base and J shed 2 bases, with 12 bases lying between them. CDR3 sequence: CASSQGSTGPYEQYF. The CDR3 bases are TGCGCCAGCAGCCAAGGATCGACAGGCCCCTACGAGCAGTACTTC.

This clonotype counts as medium-sized. The J gene is TRBJ1-2, the V gene TRBV7-2; D not certain. Germline-derived CDR1 and CDR2 are SGHTA and FQGNSA. CDR3 size: 15 residues. The V gene lost 5 bases and the J gene lost 7 bases, with 20 bases spanning the gap. The CDR3 sequence is CASSPTASGSSGYTF. The CDR3 DNA is TGTGCCAGCAGCCCTACGGCGTCCGGGAGTAGTGGCTACACCTTC.